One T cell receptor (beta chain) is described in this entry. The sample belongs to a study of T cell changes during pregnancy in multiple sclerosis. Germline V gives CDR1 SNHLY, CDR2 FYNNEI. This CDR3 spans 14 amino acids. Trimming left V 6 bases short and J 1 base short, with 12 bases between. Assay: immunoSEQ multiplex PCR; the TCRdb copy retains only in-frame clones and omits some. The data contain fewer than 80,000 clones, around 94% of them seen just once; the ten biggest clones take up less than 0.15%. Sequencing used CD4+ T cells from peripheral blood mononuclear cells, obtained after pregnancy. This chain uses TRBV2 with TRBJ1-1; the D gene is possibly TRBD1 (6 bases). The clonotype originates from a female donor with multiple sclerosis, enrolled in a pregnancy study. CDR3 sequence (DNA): TGTGCCAGCAGAGTCAGGGGACCGAACACTGAAGCTTTCTTT. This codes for CASRVRGPNTEAFF.